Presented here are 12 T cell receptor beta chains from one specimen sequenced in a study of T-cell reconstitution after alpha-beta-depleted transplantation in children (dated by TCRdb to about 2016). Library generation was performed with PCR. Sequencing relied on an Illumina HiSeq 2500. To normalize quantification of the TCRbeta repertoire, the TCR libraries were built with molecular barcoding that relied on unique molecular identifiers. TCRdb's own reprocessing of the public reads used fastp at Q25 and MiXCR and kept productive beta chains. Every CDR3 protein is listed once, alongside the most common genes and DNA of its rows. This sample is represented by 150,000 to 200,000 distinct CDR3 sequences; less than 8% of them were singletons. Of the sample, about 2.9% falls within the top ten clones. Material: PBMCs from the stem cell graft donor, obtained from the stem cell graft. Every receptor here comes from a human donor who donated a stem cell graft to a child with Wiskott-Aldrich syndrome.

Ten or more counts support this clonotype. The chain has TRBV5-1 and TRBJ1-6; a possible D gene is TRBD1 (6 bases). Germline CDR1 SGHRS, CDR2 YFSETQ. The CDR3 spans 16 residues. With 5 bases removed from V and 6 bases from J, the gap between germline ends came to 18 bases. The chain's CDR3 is CASSTGHSSLNSPLHF. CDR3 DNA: TGCGCCAGCAGTACGGGACACTCCAGTCTTAATTCACCCCTCCACTTT.

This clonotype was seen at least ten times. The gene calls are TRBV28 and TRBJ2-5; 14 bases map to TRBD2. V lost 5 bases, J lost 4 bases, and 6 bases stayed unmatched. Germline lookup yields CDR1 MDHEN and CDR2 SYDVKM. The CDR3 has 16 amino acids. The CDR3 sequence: CASSPGLAGGGETQYF. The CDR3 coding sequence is TGTGCCAGCAGTCCTGGACTAGCGGGGGGAGGAGAGACCCAGTACTTC.

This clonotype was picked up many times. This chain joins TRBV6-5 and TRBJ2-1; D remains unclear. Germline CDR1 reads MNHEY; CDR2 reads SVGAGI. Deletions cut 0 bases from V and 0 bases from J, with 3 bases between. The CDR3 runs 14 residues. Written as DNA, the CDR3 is TGTGCCAGCAGTTACTCGACCTCCTACAATGAGCAGTTCTTC. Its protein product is CASSYSTSYNEQFF.

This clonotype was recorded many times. CDR3 amino acids: CASSSMRSTEAFF. CDR3 coding DNA: TGTGCCAGCAGTTCAATGAGGAGTACTGAAGCTTTCTTT. This sequence joins TRBV12-3 or TRBV12-4 and TRBJ1-1, with unresolved D. Trimming shortened V by 4 bases and J by 5 bases, and 11 bases separated the two germline ends. The length of the CDR3 is 13 residues.

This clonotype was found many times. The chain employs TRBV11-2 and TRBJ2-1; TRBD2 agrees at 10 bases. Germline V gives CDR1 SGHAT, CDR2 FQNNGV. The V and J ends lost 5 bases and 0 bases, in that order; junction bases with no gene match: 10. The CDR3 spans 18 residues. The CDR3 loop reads CASSKRTSGLISYNEQFF. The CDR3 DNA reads TGTGCCAGCAGCAAAAGGACTAGCGGACTCATCTCCTACAATGAGCAGTTCTTC.

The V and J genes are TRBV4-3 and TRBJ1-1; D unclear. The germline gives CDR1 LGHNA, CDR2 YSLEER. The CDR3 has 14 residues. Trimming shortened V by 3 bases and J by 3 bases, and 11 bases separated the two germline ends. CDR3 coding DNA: TGCGCCAGCAGCCATATGGAGGGTGACACTGAAGCTTTCTTT. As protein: CASSHMEGDTEAFF.

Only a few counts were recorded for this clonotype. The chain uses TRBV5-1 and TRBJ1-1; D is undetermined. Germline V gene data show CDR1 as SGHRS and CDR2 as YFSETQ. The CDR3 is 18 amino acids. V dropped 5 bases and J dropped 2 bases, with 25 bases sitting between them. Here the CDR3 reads CASRSAGGTKSVNTEAFF. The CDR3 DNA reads TGCGCCAGCAGGTCCGCTGGTGGTACCAAATCCGTCAACACTGAAGCTTTCTTT.

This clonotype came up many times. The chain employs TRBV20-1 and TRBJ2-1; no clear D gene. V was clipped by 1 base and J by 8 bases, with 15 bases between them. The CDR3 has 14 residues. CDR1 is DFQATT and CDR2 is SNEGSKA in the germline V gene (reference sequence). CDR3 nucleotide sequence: TGCAGTGCTAGAGCCGTGGACCCCAGGCATGAGCAGTTCTTC. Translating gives CSARAVDPRHEQFF.

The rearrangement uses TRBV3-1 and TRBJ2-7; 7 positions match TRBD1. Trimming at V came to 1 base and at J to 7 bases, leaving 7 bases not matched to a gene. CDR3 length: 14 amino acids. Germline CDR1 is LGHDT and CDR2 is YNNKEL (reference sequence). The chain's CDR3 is CASSQAGQAKEQYF. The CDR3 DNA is TGTGCCAGCAGCCAAGCAGGACAGGCCAAGGAGCAGTACTTC.

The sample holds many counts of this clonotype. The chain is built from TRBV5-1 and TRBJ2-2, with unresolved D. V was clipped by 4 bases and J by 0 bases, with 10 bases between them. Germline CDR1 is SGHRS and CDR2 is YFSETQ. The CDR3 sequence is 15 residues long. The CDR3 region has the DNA TGCGCCAGCAGCCAGGATAGGCCGAACACCGGGGAGCTGTTTTTT. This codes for CASSQDRPNTGELFF. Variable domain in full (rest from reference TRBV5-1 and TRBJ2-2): KAGVTQTPRYLIKTRGQQVTLSCSPISGHRSVSWYQQTPGQGLQFLFEYFSETQRNKGNFPGRFSGRQFSNSRSEMNVSTLELGDSALYLCASSQDRPNTGELFFGEGSRLTVL.

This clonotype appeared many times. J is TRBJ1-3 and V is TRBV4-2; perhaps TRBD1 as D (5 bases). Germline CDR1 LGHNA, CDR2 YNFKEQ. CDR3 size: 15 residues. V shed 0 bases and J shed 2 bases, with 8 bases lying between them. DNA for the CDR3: TGTGCCAGCAGCCAAGAGAGGGGCGCTGGAAACACCATATATTTT. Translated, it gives CASSQERGAGNTIYF.

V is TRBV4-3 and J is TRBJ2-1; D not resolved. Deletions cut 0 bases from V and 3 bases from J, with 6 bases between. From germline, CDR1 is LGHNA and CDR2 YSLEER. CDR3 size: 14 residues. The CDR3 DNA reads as TGCGCCAGCAGCCAAGAAGCCTACTACAATGAGCAGTTCTTC. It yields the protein CASSQEAYYNEQFF.